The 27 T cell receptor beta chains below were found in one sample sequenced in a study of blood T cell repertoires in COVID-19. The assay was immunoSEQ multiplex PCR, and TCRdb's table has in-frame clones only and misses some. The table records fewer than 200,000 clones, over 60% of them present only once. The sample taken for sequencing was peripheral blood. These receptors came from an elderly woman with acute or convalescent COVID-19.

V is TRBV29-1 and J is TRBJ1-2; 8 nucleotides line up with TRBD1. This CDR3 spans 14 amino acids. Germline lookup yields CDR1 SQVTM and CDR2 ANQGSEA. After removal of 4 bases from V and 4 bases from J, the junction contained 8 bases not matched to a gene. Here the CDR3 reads CSVGWTGSSYGYTF. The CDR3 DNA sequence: TGCAGCGTTGGCTGGACAGGGTCTTCCTATGGCTACACCTTC.

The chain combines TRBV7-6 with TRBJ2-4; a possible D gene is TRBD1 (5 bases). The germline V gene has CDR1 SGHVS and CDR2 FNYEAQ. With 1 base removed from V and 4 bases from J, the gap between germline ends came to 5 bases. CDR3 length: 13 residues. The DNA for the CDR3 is TGTGCCAGCAGCTTAGGACAGAAAAACATTCAGTACTTC. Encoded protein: CASSLGQKNIQYF.

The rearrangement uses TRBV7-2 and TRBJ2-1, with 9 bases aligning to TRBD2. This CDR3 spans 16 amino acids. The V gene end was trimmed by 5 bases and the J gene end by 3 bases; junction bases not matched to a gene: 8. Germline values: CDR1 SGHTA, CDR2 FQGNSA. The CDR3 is CASSPRGRGGYNEQFF. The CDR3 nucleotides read TGTGCCAGCAGCCCCCGCGGGCGGGGGGGCTACAATGAGCAGTTCTTC.

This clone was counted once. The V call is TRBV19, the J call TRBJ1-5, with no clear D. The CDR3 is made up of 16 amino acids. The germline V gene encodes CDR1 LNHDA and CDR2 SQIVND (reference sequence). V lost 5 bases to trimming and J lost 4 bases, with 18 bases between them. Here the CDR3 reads CASSSQSSSLNQPQHF. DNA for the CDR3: TGTGCCAGTAGTTCTCAGTCTTCTTCTCTTAATCAGCCCCAGCATTTT.

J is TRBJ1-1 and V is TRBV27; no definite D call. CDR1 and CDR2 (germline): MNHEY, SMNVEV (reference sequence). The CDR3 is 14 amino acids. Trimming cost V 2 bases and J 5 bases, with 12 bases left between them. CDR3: CASSLGRWGTEAFF. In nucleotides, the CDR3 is TGTGCCAGCAGTTTAGGGAGGTGGGGTACTGAAGCTTTCTTT.

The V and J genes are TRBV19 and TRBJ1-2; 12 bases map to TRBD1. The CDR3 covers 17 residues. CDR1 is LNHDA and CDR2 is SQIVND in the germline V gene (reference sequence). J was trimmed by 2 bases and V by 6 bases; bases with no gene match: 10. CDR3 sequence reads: CASRAGTGGILNYGYTF. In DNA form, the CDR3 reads TGTGCCAGTAGAGCCGGGACAGGGGGCATCCTAAACTATGGCTACACCTTC.

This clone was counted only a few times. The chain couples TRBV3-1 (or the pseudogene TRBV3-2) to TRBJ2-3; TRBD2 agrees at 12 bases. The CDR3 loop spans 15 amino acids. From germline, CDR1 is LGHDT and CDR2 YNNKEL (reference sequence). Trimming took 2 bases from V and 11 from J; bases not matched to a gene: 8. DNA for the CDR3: TGTGCCAGCAGCCAACTAGCGGGAGGGCCTCCCAGGCAGTATTTT. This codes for CASSQLAGGPPRQYF.

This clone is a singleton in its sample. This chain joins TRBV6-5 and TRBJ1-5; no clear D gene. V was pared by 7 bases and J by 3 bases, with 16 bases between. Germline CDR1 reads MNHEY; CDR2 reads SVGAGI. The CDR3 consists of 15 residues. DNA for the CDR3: TGTGCCAGCACTAACGGGAGGGCGGTCAATCAGCCCCAGCATTTT. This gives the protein CASTNGRAVNQPQHF.

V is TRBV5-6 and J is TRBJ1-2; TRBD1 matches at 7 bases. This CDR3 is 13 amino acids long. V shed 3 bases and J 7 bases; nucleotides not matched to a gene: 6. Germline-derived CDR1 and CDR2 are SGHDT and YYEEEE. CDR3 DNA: TGTGCCAGCAGCTCGACAGGGAGAGTTGGCTACACCTTC. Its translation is CASSSTGRVGYTF.

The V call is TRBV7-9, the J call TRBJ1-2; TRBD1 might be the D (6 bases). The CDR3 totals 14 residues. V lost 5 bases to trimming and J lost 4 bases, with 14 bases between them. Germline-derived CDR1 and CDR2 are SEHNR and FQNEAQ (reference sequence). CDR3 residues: CASSPLQGAYGYTF. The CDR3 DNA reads TGTGCCAGCAGCCCGTTACAGGGCGCCTATGGCTACACCTTC.

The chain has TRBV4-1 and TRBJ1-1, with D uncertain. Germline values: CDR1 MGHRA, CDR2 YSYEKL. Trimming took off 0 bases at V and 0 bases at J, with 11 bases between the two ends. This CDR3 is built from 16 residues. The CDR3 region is CASSQDGRSVNTEAFF. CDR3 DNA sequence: TGCGCCAGCAGCCAAGATGGTCGTTCGGTGAACACTGAAGCTTTCTTT.

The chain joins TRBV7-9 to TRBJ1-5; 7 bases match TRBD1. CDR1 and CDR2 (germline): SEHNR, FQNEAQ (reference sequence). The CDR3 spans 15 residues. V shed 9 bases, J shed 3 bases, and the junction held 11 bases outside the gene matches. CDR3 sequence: CASPVSGQDNQPQHF. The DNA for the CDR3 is TGTGCCAGTCCCGTATCTGGACAGGACAATCAGCCCCAGCATTTT.

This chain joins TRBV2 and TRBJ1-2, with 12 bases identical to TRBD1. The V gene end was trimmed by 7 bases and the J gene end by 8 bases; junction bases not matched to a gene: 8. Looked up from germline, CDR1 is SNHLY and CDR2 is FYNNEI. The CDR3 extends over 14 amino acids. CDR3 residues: CASTEWGTGGGYTF. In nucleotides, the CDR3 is TGTGCCAGCACCGAATGGGGGACAGGGGGCGGCTACACCTTC.

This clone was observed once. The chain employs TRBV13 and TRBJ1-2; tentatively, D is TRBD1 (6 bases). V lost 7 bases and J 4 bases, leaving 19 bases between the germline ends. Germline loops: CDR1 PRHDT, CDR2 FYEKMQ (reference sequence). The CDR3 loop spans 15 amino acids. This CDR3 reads CASIQRGGLSYGYTF. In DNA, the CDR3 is TGTGCCAGCATCCAGCGGGGGGGCTTGAGCTATGGCTACACCTTC.

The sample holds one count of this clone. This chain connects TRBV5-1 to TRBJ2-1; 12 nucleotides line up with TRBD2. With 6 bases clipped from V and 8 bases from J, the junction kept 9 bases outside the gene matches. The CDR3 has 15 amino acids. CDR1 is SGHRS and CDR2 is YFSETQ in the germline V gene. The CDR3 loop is CASTPLAGGPDEQFF. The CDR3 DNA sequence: TGCGCCAGCACGCCCCTAGCGGGGGGGCCAGATGAGCAGTTCTTC.

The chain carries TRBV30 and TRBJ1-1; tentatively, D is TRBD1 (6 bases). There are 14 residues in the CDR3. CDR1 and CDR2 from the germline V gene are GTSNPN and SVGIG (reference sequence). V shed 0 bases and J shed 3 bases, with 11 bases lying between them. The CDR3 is CAWSVGAGDTEAFF. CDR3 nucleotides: TGTGCCTGGAGTGTAGGGGCAGGGGACACTGAAGCTTTCTTT.

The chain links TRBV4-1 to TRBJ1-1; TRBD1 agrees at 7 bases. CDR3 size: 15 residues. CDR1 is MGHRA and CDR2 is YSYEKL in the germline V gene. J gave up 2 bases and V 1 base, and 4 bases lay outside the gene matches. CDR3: CASSQGDRENTEAFF. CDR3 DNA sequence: TGCGCCAGCAGCCAAGGGGACAGAGAAAACACTGAAGCTTTCTTT.

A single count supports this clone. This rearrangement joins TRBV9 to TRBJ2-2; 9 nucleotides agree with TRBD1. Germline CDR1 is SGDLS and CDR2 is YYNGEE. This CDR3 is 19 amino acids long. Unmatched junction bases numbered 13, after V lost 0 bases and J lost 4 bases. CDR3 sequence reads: CASSVGPGTGILSTGELFF. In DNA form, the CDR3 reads TGTGCCAGCAGCGTAGGCCCGGGGACAGGGATTTTAAGCACCGGGGAGCTGTTTTTT.

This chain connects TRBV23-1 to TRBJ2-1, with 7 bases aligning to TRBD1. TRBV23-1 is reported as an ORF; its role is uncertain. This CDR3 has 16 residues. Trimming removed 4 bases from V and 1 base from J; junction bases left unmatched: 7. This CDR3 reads CASSPYRGRSYNEQFF. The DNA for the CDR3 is TGCGCCAGCAGTCCGTACAGGGGAAGGTCCTACAATGAGCAGTTCTTC.

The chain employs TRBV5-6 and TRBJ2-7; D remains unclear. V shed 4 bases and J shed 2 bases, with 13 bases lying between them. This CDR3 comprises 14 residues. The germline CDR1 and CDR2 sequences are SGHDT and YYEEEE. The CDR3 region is CASSGSSLAYEQYF. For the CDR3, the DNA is TGTGCCAGCAGCGGTTCCTCCCTAGCCTACGAGCAGTACTTC.

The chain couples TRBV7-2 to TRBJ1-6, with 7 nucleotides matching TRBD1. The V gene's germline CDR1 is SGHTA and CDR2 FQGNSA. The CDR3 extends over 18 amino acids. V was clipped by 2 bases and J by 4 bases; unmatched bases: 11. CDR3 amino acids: CASSLLSLGTAYNSPLHF. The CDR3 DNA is TGTGCCAGCAGCTTACTCTCATTAGGGACAGCTTATAATTCACCCCTCCACTTT.

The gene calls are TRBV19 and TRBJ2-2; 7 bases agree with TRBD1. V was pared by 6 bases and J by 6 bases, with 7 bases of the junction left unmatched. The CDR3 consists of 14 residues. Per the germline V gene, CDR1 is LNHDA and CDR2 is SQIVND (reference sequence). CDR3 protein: CASSEGAWAGELFF. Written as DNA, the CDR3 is TGTGCCAGTAGCGAGGGGGCGTGGGCCGGGGAGCTGTTTTTT.

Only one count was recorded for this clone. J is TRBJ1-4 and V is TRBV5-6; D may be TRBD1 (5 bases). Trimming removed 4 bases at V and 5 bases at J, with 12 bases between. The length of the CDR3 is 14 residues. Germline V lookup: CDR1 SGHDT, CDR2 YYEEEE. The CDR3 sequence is CASSRTGVNEKLFF. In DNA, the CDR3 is TGTGCCAGCAGCCGGACGGGGGTAAATGAAAAACTGTTTTTT.

The CDR3 sequence: CASSFRTGMNTEAFF. The CDR3 nucleotides read TGTGCCAGCAGCTTCAGGACAGGAATGAACACTGAAGCTTTCTTT. The chain uses TRBV7-2 and TRBJ1-1; 7 bases agree with TRBD1. The V and J ends lost 3 bases and 0 bases, in that order; junction bases with no gene match: 4. Germline V gene sequence: CDR1 SGHTA, CDR2 FQGNSA. The CDR3 runs to 15 residues.

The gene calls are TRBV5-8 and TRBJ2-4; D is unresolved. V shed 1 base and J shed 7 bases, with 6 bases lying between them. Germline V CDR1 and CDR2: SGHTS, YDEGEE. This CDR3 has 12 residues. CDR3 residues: CASSLTGNIQYF. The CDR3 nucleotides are TGTGCCAGCAGCTTGACCGGGAACATTCAGTACTTC.

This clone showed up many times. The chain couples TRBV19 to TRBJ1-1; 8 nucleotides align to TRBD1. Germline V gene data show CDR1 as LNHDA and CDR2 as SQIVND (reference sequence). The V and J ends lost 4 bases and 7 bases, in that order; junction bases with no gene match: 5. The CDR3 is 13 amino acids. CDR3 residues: CASSREDRDEAFF. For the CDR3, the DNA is TGTGCCAGTAGTAGAGAGGACAGGGATGAAGCTTTCTTT.

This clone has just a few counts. CDR3 nucleotide sequence: TGTGCCAGCAGCTACCAGGGAGGCCCCGGGGAGCTGTTTTTT. This sequence encodes CASSYQGGPGELFF. The rearrangement joins TRBV7-3 to TRBJ2-2; D is possibly TRBD2 (6 bases). The V gene's germline CDR1 is SGHTA and CDR2 FQGTGA. This CDR3 contains 14 residues. V was cut by 4 bases and J by 6 bases, with 12 bases left in between.